Listed below are T cell receptor beta chains from one sample, sequenced in a study of shared clonotypes between healthy human individuals. Data came from immunoSEQ multiplex PCR; TCRdb stores just in-frame clones and leaves some out. The sample lists about 680,000 clones, 92% occurring once. Sequencing was performed on naive CD8+ T cells sorted from blood. The origin of the receptors is a man younger than 40 in good health. The CDR3 runs from the conserved cysteine through the conserved F or W. The D gene is left open where the match is weak. Clone size is given for some rows only: seen once, a few or many times, or a class if the clone is expanded.

TRBV9,13,.,.,TRBJ2-7,CASSFDGDYEQYF,TGTGCCAGCAGCTTCGACGGGGACTACGAGCAGTACTTC
TRBV6-5,14,.,once,TRBJ1-2,CASSYSKWRAGYTF,TGTGCCAGCAGTTACTCGAAATGGCGGGCTGGCTACACCTTC
TRBV27,16,.,once,TRBJ1-5,CASSSTGSLLNQPQHF,TGTGCCAGCAGTTCTACAGGCTCCTTACTTAATCAGCCCCAGCATTTT
TRBV7-8,14,.,.,TRBJ1-3,CASSDLGHSNTIYF,TGTGCCAGCAGCGATCTGGGACACTCAAACACCATATATTTT
TRBV7-2,15,.,.,TRBJ1-5,CASSLAGGGNQPQHF,TGTGCCAGCAGCTTAGCTGGAGGAGGCAATCAGCCCCAGCATTTT
TRBV7-9,13,.,.,TRBJ1-2,CASSPDSYYGYTF,TGTGCCAGCAGCCCGGACAGCTACTATGGCTACACCTTC
TRBV30,13,.,.,TRBJ1-4,CAWTSGDDEKLFF,TGTGCCTGGACCTCGGGGGACGATGAAAAACTGTTTTTT
TRBV28,17,TRBD1,.,TRBJ2-4,CASRGRRDRGYGSIQYF,TGTGCCAGCAGGGGGCGCCGGGACAGGGGGTACGGTAGCATTCAGTACTTC
TRBV10-1,14,.,.,TRBJ2-7,CASSDPEAAYEQYF,TGCGCCAGCAGTGATCCGGAGGCCGCCTACGAGCAGTACTTC
TRBV7-3,15,TRBD1,.,TRBJ2-7,CASSLGQGAGYEQYF,TGTGCCAGCAGCTTAGGACAGGGGGCTGGCTACGAGCAGTACTTC
TRBV28,14,.,.,TRBJ1-2,CASSLSTGLYGYTF,TGTGCCAGCAGTTTAAGCACAGGGTTATATGGCTACACCTTC
TRBV28,12,.,.,TRBJ2-1,CASSFPRNEQFF,TGTGCCAGCAGTTTCCCCCGGAATGAGCAGTTCTTC
TRBV7-3,16,.,.,TRBJ2-1,CASSLGPSEPYNEQFF,TGTGCCAGCAGTCTAGGGCCCTCCGAACCCTACAATGAGCAGTTCTTC
TRBV18,14,.,.,TRBJ2-5,CASSPKTAQETQYF,TGTGCCAGCTCACCAAAGACAGCCCAAGAGACCCAGTACTTC
TRBV30,15,TRBD1,.,TRBJ1-4,CALALRDRSNEKLFF,TGTGCCTTGGCCCTTCGGGACAGGTCAAATGAAAAACTGTTTTTT
TRBV30,16,.,.,TRBJ2-1,CAWKVGPLPGFHEQFF,TGTGCCTGGAAGGTGGGACCGCTCCCCGGGTTCCATGAGCAGTTCTTC
TRBV7-9,15,TRBD2,.,TRBJ2-5,CASTGRREAGETQYF,TGTGCCAGCACTGGGCGGCGGGAGGCCGGGGAGACCCAGTACTTC
TRBV5-5,15,TRBD1,.,TRBJ1-2,CASSPGDRRAGGYTF,TGTGCCAGCAGCCCAGGGGACAGGCGGGCCGGTGGCTACACCTTC
TRBV27,13,.,.,TRBJ1-1,CASKDGPNTEAFF,TGTGCCAGCAAGGACGGACCGAACACTGAAGCTTTCTTT
TRBV5-6,15,.,.,TRBJ1-5,CASSLWAGPNQPQHF,TGTGCCAGCAGCTTGTGGGCGGGGCCGAATCAGCCCCAGCATTTT
TRBV5-6,13,.,.,TRBJ1-2,CASSLDRIYGYTF,TGTGCCAGCAGCTTGGACAGGATTTATGGCTACACCTTC
TRBV19,11,.,.,TRBJ2-7,CASSWGNEQYF,TGTGCCAGTAGTTGGGGTAACGAGCAGTACTTC
TRBV7-9,15,.,.,TRBJ1-2,CASSIHGTATYGYTF,TGTGCCAGCAGCATCCATGGGACGGCTACCTATGGCTACACCTTC
TRBV6-6,14,.,.,TRBJ2-2,CASSYPVNTGELFF,TGTGCCAGCAGTTACCCGGTGAACACCGGGGAGCTGTTTTTT
TRBV7-9,14,.,many,TRBJ2-1,CASSLDGRINEQFF,TGTGCCAGCAGCCTCGACGGACGGATCAATGAGCAGTTCTTC
TRBV7-9,16,.,.,TRBJ1-3,CASSSQLGGLLGTIYF,TGTGCCAGCAGCTCCCAGCTAGGAGGGCTGTTAGGCACCATATATTTT
TRBV27,13,.,.,TRBJ2-7,CASSFGADYEQYF,TGTGCCAGCAGTTTCGGGGCGGACTACGAGCAGTACTTC
TRBV10-3,13,TRBD1,.,TRBJ2-7,CAISDGQDYEQYF,TGTGCCATCAGTGATGGACAGGACTACGAGCAGTACTTC
TRBV29-1,16,TRBD2,.,TRBJ2-1,CSAKGLAGQRANEQFF,TGCAGCGCAAAGGGACTAGCGGGACAGAGGGCAAATGAGCAGTTCTTC
TRBV2,13,.,.,TRBJ2-5,CASSENGSGTQYF,TGTGCCAGCAGTGAAAACGGGAGCGGGACCCAGTACTTC
TRBV29-1,12,.,.,TRBJ1-1,CSFFRANTEAFF,TGCAGCTTCTTTCGGGCCAACACTGAAGCTTTCTTT
TRBV6-1,19,.,.,TRBJ2-2,CASSEPAGPQLANTGELFF,TGTGCCAGCAGTGAACCCGCGGGACCTCAACTTGCGAACACCGGGGAGCTGTTTTTT
TRBV28,12,.,.,TRBJ2-7,CASSPDPGSQYF,TGTGCCAGCAGTCCGGACCCAGGTAGTCAGTACTTC
TRBV27,15,.,.,TRBJ2-7,CASSPQSDSIYEQYF,TGTGCCAGCAGTCCCCAATCGGACAGTATCTACGAGCAGTACTTC
TRBV9,16,.,once,TRBJ1-1,CASSVAPGRRNTEAFF,TGTGCCAGCAGCGTAGCTCCTGGACGGAGGAACACTGAAGCTTTCTTT
TRBV18,17,.,.,TRBJ2-2,CASSPLARGPNTGELFF,TGTGCCAGCTCACCACTGGCCAGGGGCCCGAACACCGGGGAGCTGTTTTTT
TRBV7-9,13,.,.,TRBJ1-1,CASSGSGNTEAFF,TGTGCCAGCAGCGGCTCCGGGAACACTGAAGCTTTCTTT
TRBV27,15,.,many,TRBJ1-1,CASSLMPGTITEAFF,TGTGCCAGCAGTCTTATGCCCGGGACAATTACTGAAGCTTTCTTT
TRBV11-2,17,.,.,TRBJ2-2,CASSLDVGLANTGELFF,TGTGCCAGCAGCTTAGATGTTGGGCTAGCGAACACCGGGGAGCTGTTTTTT
TRBV7-2,13,.,.,TRBJ1-5,CASSLRGGQPQHF,TGTGCCAGCAGCTTAAGGGGGGGTCAGCCCCAGCATTTT
TRBV2,13,.,many,TRBJ2-7,CASSRTASYEQYF,TGTGCCAGCAGTAGGACAGCTTCCTACGAGCAGTACTTC
TRBV7-9,17,TRBD2,.,TRBJ2-5,CASSSDDGLAVQETQYF,TGTGCCAGCAGCTCAGACGACGGACTAGCGGTGCAAGAGACCCAGTACTTC
TRBV7-6,14,TRBD1,.,TRBJ2-1,CASSQVTGFSEQFF,TGTGCCAGCAGCCAAGTGACAGGGTTCAGTGAGCAGTTCTTC
TRBV19,13,.,.,TRBJ2-7,CASSIQRSYEQYF,TGTGCCAGTAGTATACAGCGCTCCTACGAGCAGTACTTC
TRBV27,19,TRBD2,.,TRBJ2-5,CASSSLRPSGNDSPETQYF,TGTGCCAGCAGTTCTCTAAGACCCAGCGGGAACGATTCCCCAGAGACCCAGTACTTC
TRBV10-2,12,.,few,TRBJ1-2,CASSEHNYGYTF,TGCGCCAGCAGCGAACATAACTATGGCTACACCTTC
TRBV10-1,16,.,.,TRBJ2-1,CASSESRDPNLYEQFF,TGCGCCAGCAGTGAGTCGAGGGACCCTAATCTCTATGAGCAGTTCTTC
TRBV19,15,TRBD2,.,TRBJ2-3,CASSIYAGGTDTQYF,TGTGCCAGTAGTATTTACGCGGGAGGGACGGATACGCAGTATTTT
TRBV5-4,16,TRBD2,.,TRBJ2-7,CASSSSSGGNAYEQYF,TGTGCCAGCAGCTCCTCTAGCGGGGGGAACGCCTACGAGCAGTACTTC
TRBV27,11,.,.,TRBJ2-3,CASTKADTQYF,TGTGCCAGCACTAAGGCAGATACGCAGTATTTT
TRBV7-9,15,.,.,TRBJ1-5,CASSPGTGSNQPQHF,TGTGCCAGCAGCCCCGGGACTGGTTCCAATCAGCCCCAGCATTTT